This TCR beta chain is from a study of T cells after posttransplantation cyclophosphamide. Study results and caveats: Later blood repertoires were often dominated by clones from the donor CD8+ memory compartment. After PTCy, TRB diversity resembled that of CNI/methotrexate controls. Skin or GI-infiltrating T cells shared few TRB sequences with blood.

The CDR3 sequence is 13 residues long. V lost 1 base to trimming and J lost 4 bases; unmatched junction nucleotides: 2. Looked up from germline, CDR1 is SGHRS and CDR2 is YFSETQ. Profiling relied on immunoSEQ multiplex PCR, and the TCRdb table lists in-frame clones only, not all of them. The record shows some 4,100 clones for this sample, with no singletons present. A marrow graft followed busulfan-fludarabine conditioning, with cyclophosphamide on days +3 and +4. This clone is categorized as medium-sized. The antigen remains undetermined. The J gene is TRBJ2-7, the V gene TRBV5-1, with TRBD1 identical over 7 bases. Sequencing was performed on PBMCs, taken after allogeneic stem cell transplant with posttransplant cyclophosphamide. This receptor was identified in a female patient between 18 and 35 years old who received an allogeneic stem cell transplant from an unrelated donor, was CMV-positive, and had acute GVHD only. Some T cells may be transferred from the graft donor. CDR3 sequence (DNA): TGCGCCAGCAGCTTGACGGGACAGTACGAGCAGTACTTC. Translated, it gives CASSLTGQYEQYF. The variable domain in full, with the rest retrieved from reference TRBV5-1 and TRBJ2-7, is KAGVTQTPRYLIKTRGQQVTLSCSPISGHRSVSWYQQTPGQGLQFLFEYFSETQRNKGNFPGRFSGRQFSNSRSEMNVSTLELGDSALYLCASSLTGQYEQYFGPGTRLTVT.